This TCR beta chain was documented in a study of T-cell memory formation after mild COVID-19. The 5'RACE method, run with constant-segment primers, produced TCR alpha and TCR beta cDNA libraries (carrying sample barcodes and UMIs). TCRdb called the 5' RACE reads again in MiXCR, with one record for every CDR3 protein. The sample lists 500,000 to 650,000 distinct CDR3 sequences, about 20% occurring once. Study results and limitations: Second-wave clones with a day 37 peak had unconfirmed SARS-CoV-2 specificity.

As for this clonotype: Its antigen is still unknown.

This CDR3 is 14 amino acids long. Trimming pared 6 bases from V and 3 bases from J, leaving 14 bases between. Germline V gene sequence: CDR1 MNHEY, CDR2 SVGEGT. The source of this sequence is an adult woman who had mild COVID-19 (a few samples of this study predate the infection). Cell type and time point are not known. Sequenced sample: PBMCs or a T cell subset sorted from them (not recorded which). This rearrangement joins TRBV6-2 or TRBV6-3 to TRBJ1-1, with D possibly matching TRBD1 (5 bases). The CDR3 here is CASSRRQWDTEAFF. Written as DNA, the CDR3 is TGTGCCAGCAGCCGCCGACAGTGGGACACTGAAGCTTTCTTT.